This TCR beta chain is drawn from a study of graft-versus-host responses after intestinal transplantation. This CDR3 comprises 14 residues. Germline V gene lookup returns CDR1 MNHEY and CDR2 SVGAGI. Unmatched junction bases numbered 4, after V lost 6 bases and J lost 0 bases. For this clone: Its antigen remains unidentified.

Assay: immunoSEQ multiplex PCR; the TCRdb copy retains only in-frame clones and omits some. This table holds about 110,000 clones, just over 90% found once. Study-wide results and caveats: GvH clones were identified in recipient marrow, with some first appearing in ileum or blood.

The source is a human donor who was the organ donor for an intestinal transplant. The sequenced sample was unstimulated CD4+ T cells sorted from spleen or lymph node cells, obtained before transplant. The chain uses TRBV6-5 and TRBJ2-7; 8 bases agree with TRBD2. The CDR3 nucleotides read TGTGCCAGCAGCGACAGCGGGAGCTCCTACGAGCAGTACTTC. It codes for CASSDSGSSYEQYF.